The 30 T cell receptor beta chains given below trace back to one sample, sequenced in a study of a mutant IDH1 vaccine in newly diagnosed glioma (dated by TCRdb to the early 2020s). Libraries were prepared through the immunoSEQ multiplex PCR assay. Not all clones reach the TCRdb copy of this immuneACCESS table, which keeps in-frame sequences only. Checked studies attribute under half of the gap to unresolved V genes and leave the rest unexplained. The sample has around 52,000 clones on record, approximately 90% of them singletons. Clones ranked in the top ten supply around 4.4% of the sample. These receptors' antigens are unknown. According to the study, the label for this sample's time point signals: week 5, during vaccination. Each vaccine dose, consisting of 300 ug of a 20-mer mutant IDH1 peptide in Montanide, was administered subcutaneously with topical imiquimod. The sample in question was PBMCs, obtained from a glioma patient whose treatment included an IDH1 peptide vaccine. The source of these receptors is a woman in her thirties or forties with glioma.

This chain joins TRBV2 and TRBJ2-3, with 15 positions matching TRBD2. In germline, CDR1 is SNHLY, CDR2 FYNNEI. The CDR3 runs to 19 residues. After removal of 5 bases from V and 2 bases from J, the junction contained 11 bases not matched to a gene. The CDR3 reads CASSPGLAGGPTYTDTQYF. DNA of the CDR3: TGTGCCAGCAGTCCAGGACTAGCGGGAGGGCCAACATACACAGATACGCAGTATTTT.

This rearrangement joins TRBV7-2 to TRBJ2-7, with 7 bases identical to TRBD2. The germline V gene encodes CDR1 SGHTA and CDR2 FQGNSA. Unmatched junction bases numbered 5, after V lost 5 bases and J lost 4 bases. The CDR3 extends over 13 amino acids. The CDR3 protein is CASSRTGGYEQYF. In nucleotides, the CDR3 is TGTGCCAGCAGCCGGACGGGGGGTTACGAGCAGTACTTC.

The chain couples TRBV9 to TRBJ2-4, with 9 bases matching TRBD2. V trimming: 4 bases; J trimming: 0 bases; junction bases outside the gene matches: 20. This CDR3 comprises 21 residues. Germline V CDR1 and CDR2: SGDLS, YYNGEE. CDR3 nucleotide sequence: TGTGCCAGCAGCCCCAAGGGAGTAGCGGGAGTGGGTAGTCTAGCCAAAAACATTCAGTACTTC. This codes for CASSPKGVAGVGSLAKNIQYF.

The V and J genes are TRBV5-4 and TRBJ2-3, with 9 bases fitting TRBD2. With V trimmed by 3 bases and J by 4 bases, 6 bases remained unmatched. The CDR3 sequence is 15 residues long. Germline assignment: CDR1 SGHNT and CDR2 YYREEE (reference sequence). The CDR3 reads CASSSAGGPPDTQYF. Written as DNA, the CDR3 is TGTGCCAGCAGCTCCGCGGGGGGGCCCCCAGATACGCAGTATTTT. The full variable domain, with the rest looked up from reference TRBV5-4 and TRBJ2-3, is ETGVTQSPTHLIKTRGQQVTLRCSSQSGHNTVSWYQQALGQGPQFIFQYYREEENGRGNFPPRFSGLQFPNYSSELNVNALELDDSALYLCASSSAGGPPDTQYFGPGTRLTVL.

J is TRBJ2-5 and V is TRBV7-9, with TRBD1 matching over 8 bases. Germline-derived CDR1 and CDR2 are SEHNR and FQNEAQ (reference sequence). The CDR3 extends over 18 amino acids. The ends lost 2 bases at V and 0 bases at J; junction bases unmatched: 11. The CDR3: CASSLLRRGQADQETQYF. The DNA of the CDR3 is TGTGCCAGCAGCTTACTAAGGAGGGGACAGGCAGACCAAGAGACCCAGTACTTC.

As regards this clone: The sample contains more than one DNA sequence encoding this CDR3. V and J are TRBV21-1 and TRBJ2-7; TRBD1, the table's D call, lacks a check against the DNA. TRBV21-1 is annotated as a pseudogene. The CDR3 totals 14 residues. The CDR3 DNA sequence: TGTGCCAGCAGCAAAGGACAGGGGGCCTACGAGCAGTACTTC. Translation gives CASSKGQGAYEQYF.

This clone was seen only once. The chain links TRBV19 to TRBJ2-7; D gene unclear. The CDR3 contains 13 residues. Trimming pared 0 bases from V and 4 bases from J, leaving 7 bases between. Germline CDR1 is LNHDA and CDR2 is SQIVND (reference sequence). In DNA form, the CDR3 reads TGTGCCAGTAGTATAGACGGCGGATACGAGCAGTACTTC. As protein: CASSIDGGYEQYF.

The chain combines TRBV2 with TRBJ2-7; the D call may be TRBD1 or TRBD2 (5 bases each). Looked up from germline, CDR1 is SNHLY and CDR2 is FYNNEI. Trimming cost V 3 bases and J 4 bases, with 13 bases left between them. This CDR3 comprises 14 residues. CDR3 protein: CASSEQGEGYEQYF. In DNA form, the CDR3 reads TGTGCCAGCAGTGAGCAGGGAGAGGGATACGAGCAGTACTTC.

The chain uses TRBV6-5 and TRBJ2-7, with 10 bases fitting TRBD2. The CDR3 loop spans 13 amino acids. The ends lost 5 bases at V and 4 bases at J; junction bases unmatched: 2. CDR1 and CDR2 (germline): MNHEY, SVGAGI. DNA for the CDR3: TGTGCCAGCAGTAAGCGGGAGGGATACGAGCAGTACTTC. Protein: CASSKREGYEQYF.

The chain joins TRBV7-2 to TRBJ2-7; TRBD2 aligns across 7 bases. The CDR3 is 13 amino acids. From germline, CDR1 is SGHTA and CDR2 FQGNSA. V lost 5 bases, J lost 6 bases, and 7 bases stayed unmatched. This CDR3 is CASSVSPGGEQYF. CDR3 nucleotide sequence: TGTGCCAGCAGCGTCTCCCCGGGAGGCGAGCAGTACTTC.

The rearrangement joins TRBV5-4 to TRBJ2-3; a weak D match, TRBD2 (6 bases). The CDR3 loop spans 15 amino acids. Germline values: CDR1 SGHNT, CDR2 YYREEE (reference sequence). V lost 6 bases, J lost 6 bases, and 20 bases lay in between. Here the CDR3 DNA reads TGTGCCAGCACCCCCCAGGGCGGGATACGGGATACGCAGTATTTT. It is translated as CASTPQGGIRDTQYF.

In its sample, this clone was seen once. CDR3 sequence reads: CASGLSLGKGESNQPQHF. The CDR3 nucleotides are TGTGCTAGTGGTTTGTCGTTGGGGAAAGGGGAGAGCAATCAGCCCCAGCATTTT. This rearrangement joins TRBV12-5 to TRBJ1-5; a possible D gene is TRBD1 (5 bases). The CDR3 covers 18 residues. V gave up 2 bases and J gave up 1 base, with 18 bases separating them. Germline loops: CDR1 LGHNT, CDR2 FRNRAP.

This rearrangement joins TRBV7-9 to TRBJ2-5, with D possibly TRBD1 on 6 matching bases. The germline CDR1 and CDR2 sequences are SEHNR and FQNEAQ (reference sequence). The V gene lost 4 bases and the J gene lost 1 base, with 16 bases spanning the gap. This CDR3 has 16 amino acids. CDR3 nucleotide sequence: TGTGCCAGCAGCTATTTTGGAGGACAGTCCCAAGAGACCCAGTACTTC. This gives the protein CASSYFGGQSQETQYF.

V and J are TRBV6-5 and TRBJ2-7; D gene unclear. The germline V and J ends were trimmed by 7 bases and 3 bases, with 7 bases remaining between them. The CDR3 has 11 amino acids. Germline values: CDR1 MNHEY, CDR2 SVGAGI. DNA for the CDR3: TGTGCCAGCAAGAGCAACTACGAGCAGTACTTC. It encodes CASKSNYEQYF.

V and J are TRBV5-4 and TRBJ2-7; 10 bases line up with TRBD1. CDR1 and CDR2 (germline): SGHNT, YYREEE (reference sequence). The ends lost 0 bases at V and 0 bases at J; junction bases unmatched: 3. CDR3 length equals 16 residues. In DNA, the CDR3 is TGTGCCAGCAGCTTGGGGAGACAGGGGGCCTCCTACGAGCAGTACTTC. It codes for CASSLGRQGASYEQYF. Drawing the rest from reference TRBV5-4 and TRBJ2-7, the complete variable domain is ETGVTQSPTHLIKTRGQQVTLRCSSQSGHNTVSWYQQALGQGPQFIFQYYREEENGRGNFPPRFSGLQFPNYSSELNVNALELDDSALYLCASSLGRQGASYEQYFGPGTRLTVT.

V and J are TRBV9 and TRBJ2-7, with 10 bases identical to TRBD2. With V trimmed by 0 bases and J by 2 bases, 5 bases remained unmatched. Germline CDR1 SGDLS, CDR2 YYNGEE. This CDR3 has 16 amino acids. CDR3 DNA sequence: TGTGCCAGCAGCGTAGGGGGACTAGCGATAACCTACGAGCAGTACTTC. This gives the protein CASSVGGLAITYEQYF.

The V gene is TRBV9, the J gene TRBJ2-7, with TRBD2 matching over 11 bases. The germline V gene has CDR1 SGDLS and CDR2 YYNGEE. V lost 0 bases, J lost 2 bases, and 7 bases stayed unmatched. The CDR3 consists of 17 residues. DNA for the CDR3: TGTGCCAGCAGCGTAGATCGGAGTAGCGGGAGGGCCTACGAGCAGTACTTC. It codes for CASSVDRSSGRAYEQYF.

V usage is TRBV7-9 and J usage is TRBJ2-5; 7 bases are shared with TRBD2. The CDR3 covers 19 residues. CDR1 and CDR2 (germline): SEHNR, FQNEAQ (reference sequence). V gave up 2 bases and J gave up 7 bases; unmatched junction bases: 22. CDR3: CASSLHRSGSAGVIWTQYF. CDR3 coding DNA: TGTGCCAGCAGCTTACATCGTTCGGGGTCGGCGGGAGTGATATGGACCCAGTACTTC.

The chain is built from TRBV4-3 and TRBJ1-6; 8 bases align to TRBD1. Germline V gene data show CDR1 as LGHNA and CDR2 as YSLEER. CDR3 length: 16 residues. J was trimmed by 0 bases and V by 4 bases; bases with no gene match: 2. CDR3 in DNA: TGCGCCAGCAGCCCAGGGGGCAGCTCCTATAATTCACCCCTCCACTTT. Translating it yields CASSPGGSSYNSPLHF.

The chain recombines TRBV12-5 with TRBJ2-5; TRBD1 matches at 7 bases. V gave up 7 bases and J gave up 2 bases; unmatched junction bases: 4. The V gene's germline CDR1 is LGHNT and CDR2 FRNRAP. The CDR3 is 13 residues long. CDR3 sequence reads: CASAWDRQETQYF. The CDR3 coding sequence is TGTGCTAGTGCCTGGGACAGACAAGAGACCCAGTACTTC.

V and J are TRBV2 and TRBJ2-7; the match to TRBD1 covers 10 bases. CDR1 SNHLY and CDR2 FYNNEI come from the germline V gene. The trim removed 4 bases at V and 2 bases at J, leaving 5 bases unmatched. The CDR3 runs 15 residues. CDR3 sequence reads: CASSVSGTGAYEQYF. The CDR3 nucleotides are TGTGCCAGCAGTGTTTCCGGGACAGGGGCCTACGAGCAGTACTTC.

The rearrangement joins TRBV9 to TRBJ2-3, with TRBD2 matching over 8 bases. The CDR3 loop spans 13 amino acids. CDR1 is SGDLS, CDR2 YYNGEE, per germline. V dropped 1 base and J dropped 6; count of bases not matched to a gene: 1. CDR3 sequence reads: CASSVSGSDTQYF. The CDR3 DNA follows: TGTGCCAGCAGCGTAAGCGGGAGTGATACGCAGTATTTT.

The V and J genes are TRBV7-9 and TRBJ2-7; the D is unclear. The germline V gene encodes CDR1 SEHNR and CDR2 FQNEAQ (reference sequence). Trimming stripped 5 bases from V and 2 bases from J, with 10 bases between. The CDR3 runs 13 residues. The CDR3 DNA follows: TGTGCCAGCAGCCGGACGAGTACCTACGAGCAGTACTTC. Translation gives CASSRTSTYEQYF.

This chain connects TRBV25-1 to TRBJ2-5; maybe TRBD1 (6 bases). With 7 bases removed from V and 1 base from J, the gap between germline ends came to 10 bases. Germline V gene data show CDR1 as MGHDK and CDR2 as SYGVNS. The CDR3 is 13 amino acids. DNA of the CDR3: TGTGCCAGCATGTCAGGGGCCCAAGAGACCCAGTACTTC. Residues: CASMSGAQETQYF. The complete variable domain, with remaining parts taken from reference TRBV25-1 and TRBJ2-5, reads EADIYQTPRYLVIGTGKKITLECSQTMGHDKMYWYQQDPGMELHLIHYSYGVNSTEKGDLSSESTVSRIRTEHFPLTLESARPSHTSQYLCASMSGAQETQYFGPGTRLLVL.

This clone showed up just once. The chain combines TRBV19 with TRBJ2-1; perhaps TRBD2 as D (7 bases). CDR1 is LNHDA, CDR2 SQIVND, per germline (reference sequence). This CDR3 has 19 residues. With 5 bases removed from V and 0 bases from J, the gap between germline ends came to 23 bases. The CDR3 nucleotides are TGTGCCAGTAGTGTCCGCGGTGCGGGGGCCATTAGCTCCTACAATGAGCAGTTCTTC. This translates into CASSVRGAGAISSYNEQFF. The complete variable domain, with remaining parts taken from reference TRBV19 and TRBJ2-1, reads DGGITQSPKYLFRKEGQNVTLSCEQNLNHDAMYWYRQDPGQGLRLIYYSQIVNDFQKGDIAEGYSVSREKKESFPLTVTSAQKNPTAFYLCASSVRGAGAISSYNEQFFGPGTRLTVL.

The V gene is TRBV4-1, the J gene TRBJ2-5; a weak D match, TRBD1 (6 bases). Trimming took 2 bases from V and 1 from J, leaving 14 bases between them. Germline V gene data show CDR1 as MGHRA and CDR2 as YSYEKL. The CDR3 is 16 amino acids. The CDR3 spells CASSQIGVGAQETQYF. The CDR3 DNA reads as TGCGCCAGCAGCCAAATAGGGGTGGGGGCCCAAGAGACCCAGTACTTC.

This chain joins TRBV23-1 and TRBJ2-2; perhaps TRBD1 as D (5 bases). TRBV23-1 is marked as an open reading frame, function uncertain. V shed 4 bases and J shed 2 bases, with 14 bases lying between them. This CDR3 has 16 amino acids. The DNA for the CDR3 is TGCGCCAGCAGTCCAGGCAGGACAAGTAACACCGGGGAGCTGTTTTTT. This gives the protein CASSPGRTSNTGELFF.

This sequence joins TRBV5-4 and TRBJ1-2; TRBD1 matches at 9 bases. Germline V lookup: CDR1 SGHNT, CDR2 YYREEE (reference sequence). The CDR3 is made up of 18 amino acids. After removal of 1 base from V and 8 bases from J, the junction contained 18 bases not matched to a gene. The CDR3 is CASSLSQGPGQGVRGYTF. The CDR3 DNA sequence: TGTGCCAGCAGCTTGAGTCAAGGACCGGGACAGGGTGTACGCGGCTACACCTTC. The full variable domain, in which reference TRBV5-4 and TRBJ1-2 provide the parts outside the CDR3, is ETGVTQSPTHLIKTRGQQVTLRCSSQSGHNTVSWYQQALGQGPQFIFQYYREEENGRGNFPPRFSGLQFPNYSSELNVNALELDDSALYLCASSLSQGPGQGVRGYTFGSGTRLTVV.

This clone has only one observation. This sequence joins TRBV4-3 and TRBJ1-2; 7 bases map to TRBD1. The junction had 7 bases not matched to a gene; V was cut back by 1 base and J by 8 bases. The length of the CDR3 is 14 residues. Germline V gene data show CDR1 as LGHNA and CDR2 as YSLEER. CDR3 nucleotide sequence: TGCGCCAGCAGCCAAGGGACAGGAGTTGGGGGCTACACCTTC. Translation: CASSQGTGVGGYTF.

The gene calls are TRBV10-1 and TRBJ2-2; D ambiguous. Germline loops: CDR1 WNHNN, CDR2 SYGVQD (reference sequence). The CDR3 contains 15 residues. Trimming cost V 1 base and J 4 bases, with 10 bases left between them. The CDR3 loop reads CASSEFVSITGELFF. As DNA, the CDR3 is TGCGCCAGCAGTGAGTTTGTCAGTATCACCGGGGAGCTGTTTTTT.